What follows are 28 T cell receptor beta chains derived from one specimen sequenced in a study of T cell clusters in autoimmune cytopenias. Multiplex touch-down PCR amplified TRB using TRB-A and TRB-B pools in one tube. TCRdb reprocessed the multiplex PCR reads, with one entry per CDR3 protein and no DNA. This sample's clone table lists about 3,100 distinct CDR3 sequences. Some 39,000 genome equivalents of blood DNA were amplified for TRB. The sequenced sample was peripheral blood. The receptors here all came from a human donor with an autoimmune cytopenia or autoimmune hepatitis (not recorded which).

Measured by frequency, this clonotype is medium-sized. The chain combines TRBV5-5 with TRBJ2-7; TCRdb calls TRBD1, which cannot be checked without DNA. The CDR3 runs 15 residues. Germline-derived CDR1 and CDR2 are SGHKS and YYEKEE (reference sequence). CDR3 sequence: CASSRKGQETYEQYF.

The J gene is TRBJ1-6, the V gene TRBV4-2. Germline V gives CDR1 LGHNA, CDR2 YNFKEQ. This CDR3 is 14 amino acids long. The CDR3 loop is CASSQRWGNSPLHF.

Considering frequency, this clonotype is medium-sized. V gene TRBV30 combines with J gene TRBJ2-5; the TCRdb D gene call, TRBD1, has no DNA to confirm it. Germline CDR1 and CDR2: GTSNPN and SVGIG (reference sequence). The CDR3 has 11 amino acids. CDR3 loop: CASRAGETQYF.

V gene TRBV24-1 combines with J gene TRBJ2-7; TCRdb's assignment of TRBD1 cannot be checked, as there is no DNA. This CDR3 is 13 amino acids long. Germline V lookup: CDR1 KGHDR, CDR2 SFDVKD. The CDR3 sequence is CATRDDRGREQYF.

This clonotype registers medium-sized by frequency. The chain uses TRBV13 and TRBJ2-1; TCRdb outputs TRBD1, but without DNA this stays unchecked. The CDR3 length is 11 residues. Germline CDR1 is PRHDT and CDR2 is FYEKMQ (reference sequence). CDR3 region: CASSPGGEQFF.

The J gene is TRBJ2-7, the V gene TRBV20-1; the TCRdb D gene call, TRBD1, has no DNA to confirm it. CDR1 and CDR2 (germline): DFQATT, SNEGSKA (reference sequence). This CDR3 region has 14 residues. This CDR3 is CSARRQGEFSEQYF.

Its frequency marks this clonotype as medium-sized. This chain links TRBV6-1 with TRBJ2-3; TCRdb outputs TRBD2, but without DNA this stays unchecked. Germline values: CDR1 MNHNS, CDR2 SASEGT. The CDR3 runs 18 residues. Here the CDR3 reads CASSELVVAGGPQDTQYF.

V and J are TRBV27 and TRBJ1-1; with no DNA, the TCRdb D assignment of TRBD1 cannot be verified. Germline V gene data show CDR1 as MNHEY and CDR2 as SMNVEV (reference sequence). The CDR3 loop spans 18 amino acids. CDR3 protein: CASSLSVHGQGGSTEAFF.

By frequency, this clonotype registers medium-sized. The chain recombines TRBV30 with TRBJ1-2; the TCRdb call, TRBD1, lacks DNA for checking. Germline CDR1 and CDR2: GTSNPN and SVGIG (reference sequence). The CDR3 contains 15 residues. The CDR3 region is CAWSSKGGLDYGYTF.

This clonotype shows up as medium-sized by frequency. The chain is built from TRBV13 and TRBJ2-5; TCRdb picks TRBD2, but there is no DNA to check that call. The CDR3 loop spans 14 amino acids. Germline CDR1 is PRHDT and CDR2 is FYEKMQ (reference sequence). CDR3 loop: CASSLELAEETQYF.

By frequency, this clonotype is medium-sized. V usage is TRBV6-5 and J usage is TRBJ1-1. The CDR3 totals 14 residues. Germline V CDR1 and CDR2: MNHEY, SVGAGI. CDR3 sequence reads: CASSEIGLNTEAFF.

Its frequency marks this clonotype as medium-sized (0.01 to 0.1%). The CDR3 protein is CASRGNRNQPQHF. V usage is TRBV19 and J usage is TRBJ1-5. The CDR3 is 13 residues long. CDR1 is LNHDA, CDR2 SQIVND, per germline (reference sequence).

Here the CDR3 reads CSARERQGGYSPLHF. The chain links TRBV20-1 to TRBJ1-6; absent DNA, TCRdb's TRBD1 call cannot be checked. Germline V gene sequence: CDR1 DFQATT, CDR2 SNEGSKA (reference sequence). There are 15 residues in the CDR3.

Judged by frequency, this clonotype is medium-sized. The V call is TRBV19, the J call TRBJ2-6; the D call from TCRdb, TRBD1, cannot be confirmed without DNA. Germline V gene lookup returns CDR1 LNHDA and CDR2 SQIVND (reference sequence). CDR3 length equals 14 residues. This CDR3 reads CASSMGPGANVLTF.

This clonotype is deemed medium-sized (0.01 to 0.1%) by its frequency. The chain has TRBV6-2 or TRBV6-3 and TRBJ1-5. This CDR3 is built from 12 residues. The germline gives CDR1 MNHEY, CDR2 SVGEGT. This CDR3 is CASTDSNQPQHF.

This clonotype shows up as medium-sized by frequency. CDR3 in amino acids: CASRPLGGMTFEAFF. The gene calls are TRBV27 and TRBJ1-1; TCRdb's D call, TRBD1, is unchecked because there is no DNA. In germline, CDR1 is MNHEY, CDR2 SMNVEV (reference sequence). The CDR3 has 15 amino acids.

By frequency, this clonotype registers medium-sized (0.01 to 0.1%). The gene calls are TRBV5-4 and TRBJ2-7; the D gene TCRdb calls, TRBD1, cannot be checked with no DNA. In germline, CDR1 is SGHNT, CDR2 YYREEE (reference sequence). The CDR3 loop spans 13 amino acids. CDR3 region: CASSLRGGVEQYF.

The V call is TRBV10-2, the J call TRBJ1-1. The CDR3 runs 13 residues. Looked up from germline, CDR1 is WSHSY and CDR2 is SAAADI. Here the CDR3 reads CASTVAGETEAFF.

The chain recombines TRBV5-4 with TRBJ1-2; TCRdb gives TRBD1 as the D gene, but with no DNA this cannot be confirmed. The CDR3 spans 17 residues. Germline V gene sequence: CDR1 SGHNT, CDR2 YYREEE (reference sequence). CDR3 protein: CASSYQLRDPANYGYTF.

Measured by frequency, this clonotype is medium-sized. The CDR3 loop reads CASSSGQEASPLHF. The chain has TRBV6-5 and TRBJ1-6; TCRdb indicates TRBD1, and absent DNA this call remains unverified. The V gene's germline CDR1 is MNHEY and CDR2 SVGAGI. The CDR3 covers 14 residues.

The CDR3 sequence is CASSQDWGEGQPQHF. This rearrangement joins TRBV4-3 to TRBJ1-5; the D call from TCRdb, TRBD1, cannot be confirmed without DNA. The CDR3 is made up of 15 amino acids. Looked up from germline, CDR1 is LGHNA and CDR2 is YSLEER.

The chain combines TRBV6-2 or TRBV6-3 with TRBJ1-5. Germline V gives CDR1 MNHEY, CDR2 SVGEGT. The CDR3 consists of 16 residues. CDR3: CASSHRFRAGNQPQHF.

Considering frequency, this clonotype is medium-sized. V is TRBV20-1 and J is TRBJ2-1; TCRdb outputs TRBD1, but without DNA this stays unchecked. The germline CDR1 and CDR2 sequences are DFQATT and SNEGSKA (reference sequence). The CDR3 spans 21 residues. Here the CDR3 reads CSARVLLAGGPILTAYNEQFF.

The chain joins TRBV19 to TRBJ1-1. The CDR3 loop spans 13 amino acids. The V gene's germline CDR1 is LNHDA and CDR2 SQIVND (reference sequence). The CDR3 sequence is CASTLERNTEAFF.

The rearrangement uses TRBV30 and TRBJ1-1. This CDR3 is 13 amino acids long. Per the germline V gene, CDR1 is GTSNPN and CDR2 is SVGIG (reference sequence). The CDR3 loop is CAWSTTTNTEAFF.

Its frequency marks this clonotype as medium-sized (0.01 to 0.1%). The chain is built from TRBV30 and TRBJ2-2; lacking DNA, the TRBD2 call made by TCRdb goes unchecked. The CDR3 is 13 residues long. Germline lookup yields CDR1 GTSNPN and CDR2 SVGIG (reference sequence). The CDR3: CAWTWTYTGELFF.

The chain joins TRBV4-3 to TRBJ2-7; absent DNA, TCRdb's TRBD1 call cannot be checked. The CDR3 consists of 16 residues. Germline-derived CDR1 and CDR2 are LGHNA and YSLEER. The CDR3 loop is CASSQDRGSTYYEQYF.

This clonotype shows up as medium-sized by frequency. CDR3 region: CSVDSGRGYTF. The chain uses TRBV29-1 and TRBJ1-2. Germline V gene sequence: CDR1 SQVTM, CDR2 ANQGSEA. The CDR3 runs to 11 residues.